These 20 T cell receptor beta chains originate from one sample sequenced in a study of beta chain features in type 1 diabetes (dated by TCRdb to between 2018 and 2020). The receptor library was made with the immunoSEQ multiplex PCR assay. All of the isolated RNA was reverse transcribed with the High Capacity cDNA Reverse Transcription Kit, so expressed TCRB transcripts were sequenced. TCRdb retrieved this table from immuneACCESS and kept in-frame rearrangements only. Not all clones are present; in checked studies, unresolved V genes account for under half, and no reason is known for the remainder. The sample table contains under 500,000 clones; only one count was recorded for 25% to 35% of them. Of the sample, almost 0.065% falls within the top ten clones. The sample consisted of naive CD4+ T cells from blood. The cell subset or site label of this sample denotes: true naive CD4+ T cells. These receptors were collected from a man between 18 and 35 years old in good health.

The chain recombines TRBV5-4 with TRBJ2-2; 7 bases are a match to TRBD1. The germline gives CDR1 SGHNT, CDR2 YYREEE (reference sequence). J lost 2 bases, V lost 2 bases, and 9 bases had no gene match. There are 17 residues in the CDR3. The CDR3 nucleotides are TGTGCCAGCAGCTTCGTGCGACAGGGAAGAAACACCGGGGAGCTGTTTTTT. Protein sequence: CASSFVRQGRNTGELFF.

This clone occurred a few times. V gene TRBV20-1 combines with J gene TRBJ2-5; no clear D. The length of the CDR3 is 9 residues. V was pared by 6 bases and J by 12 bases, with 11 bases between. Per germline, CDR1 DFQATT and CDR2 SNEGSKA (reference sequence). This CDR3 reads CSADRQEYF. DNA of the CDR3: TGCAGTGCAGACCGGCAGGAGTACTTC.

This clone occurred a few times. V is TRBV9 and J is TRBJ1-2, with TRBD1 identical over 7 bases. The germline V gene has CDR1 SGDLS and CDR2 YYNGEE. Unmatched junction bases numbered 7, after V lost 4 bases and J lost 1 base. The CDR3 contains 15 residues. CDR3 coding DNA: TGTGCCAGCAGCCCGCCCGGGACAGTTAACTATGGCTACACCTTC. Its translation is CASSPPGTVNYGYTF.

The CDR3: CAISGQADTQYF. CDR3 nucleotide sequence: TGTGCCATCAGCGGACAGGCAGATACGCAGTATTTT. The V and J genes are TRBV10-3 and TRBJ2-3; 7 bases fit TRBD1. CDR1 is ENHRY and CDR2 is SYGVKD in the germline V gene. This CDR3 has 12 amino acids. The V segment lost 6 bases and the J segment 4 bases; nucleotides outside the gene matches: 1.

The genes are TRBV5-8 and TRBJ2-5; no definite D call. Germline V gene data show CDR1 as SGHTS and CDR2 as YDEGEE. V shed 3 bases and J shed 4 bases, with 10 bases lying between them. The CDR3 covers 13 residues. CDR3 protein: CASSSFVRETQYF. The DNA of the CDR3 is TGTGCCAGCAGCTCCTTTGTTCGAGAGACCCAGTACTTC.

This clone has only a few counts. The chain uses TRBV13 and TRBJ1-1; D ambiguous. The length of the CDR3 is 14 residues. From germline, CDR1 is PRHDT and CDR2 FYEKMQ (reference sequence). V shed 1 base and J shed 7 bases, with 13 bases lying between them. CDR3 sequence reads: CASSLALGPLEAFF. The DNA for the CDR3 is TGTGCCAGCAGCTTAGCCCTTGGTCCACTTGAAGCTTTCTTT.

In nucleotides, the CDR3 is TGTGCCAGCAGCTTAGTCGGCGGGGGGCCTGGAAAACTGTTTTTT. This sequence encodes CASSLVGGGPGKLFF. This rearrangement joins TRBV7-2 to TRBJ1-4; a weak D match, TRBD1 (6 bases). V lost 1 base, J lost 10 bases, and 16 bases lay in between. In germline, CDR1 is SGHTA, CDR2 FQGNSA. The CDR3 consists of 15 residues.

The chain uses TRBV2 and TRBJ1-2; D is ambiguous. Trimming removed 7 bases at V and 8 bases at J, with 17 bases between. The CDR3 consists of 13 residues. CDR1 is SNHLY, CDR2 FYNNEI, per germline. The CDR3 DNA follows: TGTGCCAGCACCCGATCAGAGGGTCGGGGCTACACCTTC. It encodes CASTRSEGRGYTF.

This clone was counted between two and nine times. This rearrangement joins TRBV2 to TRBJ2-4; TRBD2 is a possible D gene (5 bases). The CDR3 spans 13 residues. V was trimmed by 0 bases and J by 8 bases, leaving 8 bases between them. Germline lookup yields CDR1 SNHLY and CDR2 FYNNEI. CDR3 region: CASSEAERDIQYF. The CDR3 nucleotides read TGTGCCAGCAGTGAAGCGGAGAGGGACATTCAGTACTTC. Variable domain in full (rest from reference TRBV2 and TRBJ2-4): EPEVTQTPSHQVTQMGQEVILRCVPISNHLYFYWYRQILGQKVEFLVSFYNNEISEKSEIFDDQFSVERPDGSNFTLKIRSTKLEDSAMYFCASSEAERDIQYFGAGTRLSVL.

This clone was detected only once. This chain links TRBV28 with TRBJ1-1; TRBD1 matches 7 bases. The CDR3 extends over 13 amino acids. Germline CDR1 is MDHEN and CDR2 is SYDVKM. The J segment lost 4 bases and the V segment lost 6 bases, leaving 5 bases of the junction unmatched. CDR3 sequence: CASRPQGSTEAFF. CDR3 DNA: TGTGCCAGCAGACCACAGGGGAGCACTGAAGCTTTCTTT. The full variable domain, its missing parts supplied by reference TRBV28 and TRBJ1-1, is DVKVTQSSRYLVKRTGEKVFLECVQDMDHENMFWYRQDPGLGLRLIYFSYDVKMKEKGDIPEGYSVSREKKERFSLILESASTNQTSMYLCASRPQGSTEAFFGQGTRLTVV.

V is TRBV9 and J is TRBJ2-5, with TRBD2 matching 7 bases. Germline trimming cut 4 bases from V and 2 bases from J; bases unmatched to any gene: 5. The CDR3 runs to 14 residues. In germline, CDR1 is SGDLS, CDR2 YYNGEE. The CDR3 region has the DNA TGTGCCAGCAGCCCGTGGGGGGGGCAAGAGACCCAGTACTTC. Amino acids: CASSPWGGQETQYF. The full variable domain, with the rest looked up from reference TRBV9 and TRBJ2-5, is DSGVTQTPKHLITATGQRVTLRCSPRSGDLSVYWYQQSLDQGLQFLIQYYNGEERAKGNILERFSAQQFPDLHSELNLSSLELGDSALYFCASSPWGGQETQYFGPGTRLLVL.

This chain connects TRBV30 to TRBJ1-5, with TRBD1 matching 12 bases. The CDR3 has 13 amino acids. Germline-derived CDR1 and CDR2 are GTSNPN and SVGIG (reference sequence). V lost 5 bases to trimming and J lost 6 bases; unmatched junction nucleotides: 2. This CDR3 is CAWRDRGLQPQHF. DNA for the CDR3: TGTGCCTGGCGGGACAGGGGGCTTCAGCCCCAGCATTTT. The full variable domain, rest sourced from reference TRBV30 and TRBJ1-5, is SQTIHQWPATLVQPVGSPLSLECTVEGTSNPNLYWYRQAAGRGLQLLFYSVGIGQISSEVPQNLSASRPQDRQFILSSKKLLLSDSGFYLCAWRDRGLQPQHFGDGTRLSIL.

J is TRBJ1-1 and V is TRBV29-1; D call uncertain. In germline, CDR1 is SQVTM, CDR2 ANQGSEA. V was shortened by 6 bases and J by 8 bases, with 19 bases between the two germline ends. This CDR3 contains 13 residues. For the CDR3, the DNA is TGCAGCGTCGGCACTCGGGTCCCCAGAGAAGCTTTCTTT. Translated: CSVGTRVPREAFF.

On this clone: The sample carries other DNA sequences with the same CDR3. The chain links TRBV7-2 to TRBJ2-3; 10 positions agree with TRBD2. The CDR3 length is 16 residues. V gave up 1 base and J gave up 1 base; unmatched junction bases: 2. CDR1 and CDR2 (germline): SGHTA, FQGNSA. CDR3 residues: CASSLDLAGGTDTQYF. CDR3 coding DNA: TGTGCCAGCAGCTTAGATCTAGCGGGAGGCACAGATACGCAGTATTTT.

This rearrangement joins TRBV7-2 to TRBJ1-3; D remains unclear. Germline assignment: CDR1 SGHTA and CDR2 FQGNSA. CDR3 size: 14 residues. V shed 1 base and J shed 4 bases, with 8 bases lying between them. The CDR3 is CASSLESQGNTIYF. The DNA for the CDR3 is TGTGCCAGCAGCTTAGAATCGCAGGGAAACACCATATATTTT.

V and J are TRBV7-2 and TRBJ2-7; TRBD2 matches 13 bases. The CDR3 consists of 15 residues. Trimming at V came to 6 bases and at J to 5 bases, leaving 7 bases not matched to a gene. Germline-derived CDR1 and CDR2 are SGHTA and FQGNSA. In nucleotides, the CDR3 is TGTGCCAGCAGTTCCGGACTAGCGGGAGTGAACGAGCAGTACTTC. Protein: CASSSGLAGVNEQYF.

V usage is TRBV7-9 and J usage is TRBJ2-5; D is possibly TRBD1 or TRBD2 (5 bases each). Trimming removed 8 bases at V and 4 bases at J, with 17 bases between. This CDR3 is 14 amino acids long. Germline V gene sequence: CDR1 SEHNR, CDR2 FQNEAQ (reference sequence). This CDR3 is CASERSAGGETQYF. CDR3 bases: TGTGCCAGCGAGCGGTCGGCTGGGGGAGAGACCCAGTACTTC.

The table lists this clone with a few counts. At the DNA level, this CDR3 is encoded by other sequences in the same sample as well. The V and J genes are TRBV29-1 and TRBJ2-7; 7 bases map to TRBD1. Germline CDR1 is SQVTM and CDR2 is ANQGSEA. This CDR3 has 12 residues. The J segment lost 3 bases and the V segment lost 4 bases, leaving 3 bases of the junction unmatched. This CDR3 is CSVGQGVYEQYF. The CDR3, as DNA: TGCAGCGTTGGACAGGGAGTCTACGAGCAGTACTTC.

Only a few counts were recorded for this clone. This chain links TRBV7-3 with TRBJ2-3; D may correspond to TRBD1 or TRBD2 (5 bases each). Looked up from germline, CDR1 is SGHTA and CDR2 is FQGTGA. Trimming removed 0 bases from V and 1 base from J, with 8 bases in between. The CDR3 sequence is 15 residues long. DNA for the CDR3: TGTGCCAGCAGCTTAACTGGGGACGGCACAGATACGCAGTATTTT. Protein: CASSLTGDGTDTQYF.

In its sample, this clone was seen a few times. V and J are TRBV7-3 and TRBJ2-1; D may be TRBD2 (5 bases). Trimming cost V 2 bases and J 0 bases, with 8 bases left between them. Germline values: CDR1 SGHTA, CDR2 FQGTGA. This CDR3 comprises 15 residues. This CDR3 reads CASSLEGSSYNEQFF. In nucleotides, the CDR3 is TGTGCCAGCAGCTTAGAGGGAAGCTCCTACAATGAGCAGTTCTTC. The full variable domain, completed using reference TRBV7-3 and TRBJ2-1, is GAGVSQTPSNKVTEKGKYVELRCDPISGHTALYWYRQSLGQGPEFLIYFQGTGAADDSGLPNDRFFAVRPEGSVSTLKIQRTERGDSAVYLCASSLEGSSYNEQFFGPGTRLTVL.